Listed here are 10 T cell receptor beta chains from one sample, sequenced in a study of T cell repertoires in cytomegalovirus infection. Which antigens these TCRs recognize remains unknown. Using its own MiXCR run on the reads, TCRdb lists one record per CDR3 protein. Altogether under 350,000 distinct CDR3 sequences are present, approximately 22% being singletons, with the ten largest covering roughly a fifth. The material sequenced was cultured PBMCs, taken from culture after CMV antigen stimulation. Source of these receptors: a human donor in good health (CMV status not recorded). Some clones in this sample may be carry-over from other donors' samples.

With respect to this clonotype: A much larger clone lies a single base off, so this may be a read error. The chain recombines TRBV7-2 with TRBJ2-6; possibly TRBD2 for D (6 bases). This CDR3 region has 14 residues. Germline values: CDR1 SGHTA, CDR2 FQGNSA. The V end was cut by 5 bases, the J end by 8 bases, with 13 bases between. In nucleotides, the CDR3 is TGTGCCAGCAGCCTAGGAGGGGTAACCAACGTCCTGACTTTC. The encoded protein is CASSLGGVTNVLTF.

This chain uses TRBV6-2 or TRBV6-3 with TRBJ2-5; TRBD2 agrees at 9 bases. Germline-derived CDR1 and CDR2 are MNHEY and SVGEGT. The J segment lost 1 base and the V segment lost 6 bases, leaving 9 bases of the junction unmatched. The CDR3 is 16 residues long. DNA for the CDR3: TGTGCCAGCAGCCACACGGCTAGCGGGATCCAAGAGACCCAGTACTTC. Encoded protein: CASSHTASGIQETQYF.

This clonotype was seen more than once but under ten times. J is TRBJ2-1 and V is TRBV6-2 or TRBV6-3; D is unclear. The germline V gene has CDR1 MNHEY and CDR2 SVGEGT. This CDR3 is 13 amino acids long. Trimming pared 8 bases from V and 1 base from J, leaving 9 bases between. The CDR3 sequence: CASRRTSYNEQFF. Here the CDR3 DNA reads TGTGCCAGCCGAAGAACTTCCTACAATGAGCAGTTCTTC.

This clonotype was found once. The V call is TRBV28, the J call TRBJ2-7; D possibly corresponds to TRBD1 (5 bases). Germline CDR1 reads MDHEN; CDR2 reads SYDVKM. The CDR3 loop spans 12 amino acids. The ends were cut back, 6 bases at V and 2 bases at J, with 8 bases in the middle. Written as DNA, the CDR3 is TGTGCCAGCAGCACCAGGGCCTACGAGCAGTACTTC. Translation: CASSTRAYEQYF.

The chain links TRBV18 to TRBJ2-5, with D tentatively TRBD2 (6 bases). Per the germline V gene, CDR1 is KGHSH and CDR2 is LQKENI. The V end was cut by 0 bases, the J end by 6 bases, with 14 bases between. The length of the CDR3 is 15 residues. CDR3 protein: CASSPPIGSGKTQYF. The CDR3 DNA reads as TGTGCCAGCTCACCACCGATCGGGAGTGGTAAGACCCAGTACTTC.

In this sample, this clonotype turned up many times. V usage is TRBV7-2 and J usage is TRBJ1-5; tentatively, D is TRBD1 (6 bases). Germline-derived CDR1 and CDR2 are SGHTA and FQGNSA. The V end was cut by 5 bases, the J end by 6 bases, with 8 bases between. This CDR3 is 12 amino acids long. The DNA for the CDR3 is TGTGCCAGCAGCAAGACAGGTCAGCCCCAGCATTTT. Translation gives CASSKTGQPQHF.

This clonotype was recorded many times. The V gene is TRBV7-3, the J gene TRBJ1-1, with D tentatively TRBD1 (6 bases). The V gene lost 0 bases and the J gene lost 6 bases, with 20 bases spanning the gap. The CDR3 length is 17 residues. The V gene's germline CDR1 is SGHTA and CDR2 FQGTGA. CDR3: CASSLTFVTGPSSEAFF. The CDR3 DNA reads as TGTGCCAGCAGCTTAACTTTCGTTACAGGGCCGTCCTCTGAAGCTTTCTTT.

Many counts were recorded for this clonotype. The CDR3 DNA follows: TGTGCCAGCAGCCCACGGGACAGGGGGTCCCCTAACTATGGCTACACCTTC. It is translated as CASSPRDRGSPNYGYTF. The gene calls are TRBV12-3 or TRBV12-4 and TRBJ1-2, with TRBD1 matching 11 bases. The CDR3 contains 17 residues. Losses at the gene ends were 6 bases for V and 0 bases for J; bases not matched to a gene: 9.

This clonotype was picked up a small number of times. The chain couples TRBV5-1 to TRBJ2-7; tentatively, D is TRBD1 (5 bases). Per the germline V gene, CDR1 is SGHRS and CDR2 is YFSETQ. There are 15 residues in the CDR3. V lost 0 bases and J lost 0, with 10 bases in between. CDR3: CASSLVGQGSYEQYF. The CDR3 nucleotides read TGCGCCAGCAGCTTGGTGGGTCAGGGCTCCTACGAGCAGTACTTC.

The chain uses TRBV6-2 or TRBV6-3 and TRBJ2-1, with D unresolved. Germline V gene lookup returns CDR1 MNHEY and CDR2 SVGEGT. The CDR3 has 15 amino acids. V gave up 8 bases and J gave up 0 bases, with 14 bases separating them. The CDR3 coding sequence is TGTGCCAGCGGGTACAGCCCCAGCTCCTACAATGAGCAGTTCTTC. Translating gives CASGYSPSSYNEQFF.